Listed below are T cell receptor beta chains from one sample, sequenced in a study of blood T cell repertoires in COVID-19. Using immunoSEQ multiplex PCR, the repertoire was profiled, and TCRdb retains in-frame clones only, with some absent. The data show around 620,000 clones, around 89% seen once. Material: peripheral blood. The receptors stem from a woman younger than 35 with acute or convalescent COVID-19. Each CDR3 is given with its conserved first and last residue. The D gene is left open where the match is weak.

J gene	V gene	D gene	CDR3 protein
TRBJ2-3	TRBV18	NA	CASSLGVGADTQYF
TRBJ1-6	TRBV9	NA	CASAEVPGYNSPLHF
TRBJ1-1	TRBV29-1	NA	CSVERSRGTEAFF
TRBJ1-3	TRBV2	TRBD1	CASRGDRDTIYF
TRBJ1-5	TRBV18	TRBD1	CASSRGQGESPQHF
TRBJ2-5	TRBV18	NA	CASSRTAQETQYF
TRBJ2-1	TRBV2	TRBD2	CASSGTSGGLNEQFF
TRBJ1-1	TRBV13	NA	CASSFFGVGPQGPGEYTEAFF
TRBJ1-5	TRBV27	TRBD1	CASSPGQVGRQPQHF
TRBJ1-1	TRBV9	NA	CASSVDQGERGTEAFF
TRBJ1-1	TRBV5-5	TRBD1	CATETGDTEAFF
TRBJ1-1	TRBV24-1	NA	CATSDSAEAFF
TRBJ1-6	TRBV7-9	TRBD1	CASSLVVGQYNSPLHF
TRBJ1-1	TRBV10-3	TRBD1	CAISSIRDREIEAFF
TRBJ1-2	TRBV3-1/TRBV3-2	NA	CASSQARYGPNYGYTF
TRBJ2-2	TRBV20-1	TRBD1	CSASPGQGVNTGELFF
TRBJ1-2	TRBV4-1	NA	CASSHNGQSNYGYTF
TRBJ2-7	TRBV7-7	NA	CASSPRPPGSSYEQYF
TRBJ1-5	TRBV19	NA	CASKVQQGHQPQHF
TRBJ1-6	TRBV28	TRBD1	CASLRGLAYNSPLHF
TRBJ1-5	TRBV6-1	TRBD1	CASSGFPTGSNQPQHF
TRBJ2-7	TRBV7-8	TRBD1	CAIRDRGSYEQYF
TRBJ1-2	TRBV2	TRBD1	CASSERGLWYGYTF
TRBJ2-1	TRBV7-2	TRBD1	CASSWAPGTGVNEQFF
TRBJ2-1	TRBV3-1/TRBV3-2	TRBD2	CASSHAAELAGGAGANEQFF
TRBJ2-7	TRBV11-2	TRBD1	CASSPTGTGPNEQYF
TRBJ1-2	TRBV15	NA	CATSRASSGKYTF
TRBJ2-1	TRBV7-2	NA	CASSLIPVGAGSYNEQFF
TRBJ2-1	TRBV5-1	NA	CASSLAMEYNEQFF
TRBJ2-5	TRBV6-2/TRBV6-3	TRBD2	CASSSRTSGGGSGETQYF
TRBJ2-2	TRBV19	NA	CASSMQANTGELFF
TRBJ1-1	TRBV10-3	TRBD1	CAISESGQGWAFF
TRBJ2-1	TRBV7-2	TRBD2	CASSPGTSVSDEQFF
TRBJ1-5	TRBV5-6	NA	CASSFGRGNQPQHF
TRBJ1-3	TRBV6-5	NA	CASSPAGASGNTIYF
TRBJ1-6	TRBV10-3	TRBD1	CAISNTGAGSPLHF
TRBJ2-2	TRBV7-9	TRBD1	CASSRGQGVTLTGELFF
TRBJ1-6	TRBV6-5	NA	CASSLMGGSYNSPLHF
TRBJ2-5	TRBV9	TRBD2	CASSGHSGGLQETQYF
TRBJ2-1	TRBV12-5	NA	CASGLVRWNEQFF
TRBJ2-4	TRBV5-5	NA	CASSLNGLAKNIQYF
TRBJ2-3	TRBV11-2	TRBD2	CASSLGVSGGVTDTQYF
TRBJ1-6	TRBV5-1	NA	CASSTPRGSPLHF
TRBJ2-7	TRBV3-1/TRBV3-2	NA	CASSQAGAGEQYF
TRBJ1-1	TRBV27	TRBD1	CASWDRGNTEAFF
TRBJ2-1	TRBV9	TRBD1	CASSVEGTGGVNEQFF
TRBJ1-1	TRBV10-3	NA	CAIQNIRQPRGNTEAFF
TRBJ2-5	TRBV7-9	TRBD1	CASSLGQGIETQYF
TRBJ2-1	TRBV4-3	TRBD2	CASSQESGGSYNEQFF
TRBJ1-6	TRBV6-5	TRBD1	CASSSSRTGGYSPLHF
TRBJ2-7	TRBV5-5	NA	CASSLRGLLDEQYF
TRBJ2-7	TRBV5-1	TRBD1	CASTPPGQGLYEQYF
TRBJ2-1	TRBV7-9	NA	CASSLASRGTEQFF
TRBJ2-7	TRBV4-2	NA	CASSQVLEQEQYF
TRBJ2-7	TRBV6-5	TRBD2	CASKIPRGGSGEQYF
TRBJ2-4	TRBV5-6	TRBD1	CASSSATGGRSSDIQYF
TRBJ1-5	TRBV7-2	TRBD1	CASSLVPGGHQPQHF
TRBJ2-1	TRBV24-1	NA	CATSDMTDEQSSYNEQFF